This TCR beta chain was recorded in a study of blood T cell repertoires in COVID-19. The wider study: Specimens from acute and convalescent COVID-19 originated in the United States, Italy and Spain.

CDR1 MNHNY and CDR2 SVGAGI come from the germline V gene (reference sequence). Trimming shortened V by 4 bases and J by 5 bases, and 9 bases separated the two germline ends. The CDR3 spans 14 residues. Data came from immunoSEQ multiplex PCR; TCRdb stores just in-frame clones and leaves some out. The sample lists tens of thousands of clones; more than 75% were seen once. V gene TRBV6-6 combines with J gene TRBJ1-6; D may be TRBD1 (6 bases). The sequencing input was peripheral blood. This TCR was recovered from a woman aged 80 or over with active or convalescent COVID-19. CDR3 loop: CASSLTGDNSPLHF. The CDR3 nucleotides are TGTGCCAGCAGTTTGACAGGAGATAATTCACCCCTCCACTTT.